The rows below give T cell receptor beta chains drawn from one sample of a study of tumor-infiltrating lymphocytes in primary liver carcinoma. One entry per CDR3 protein results from TCRdb running MiXCR on the multiplex PCR reads. The sample holds about 300,000 distinct CDR3 sequences, about 62% seen once. Specimen: peripheral blood. These receptor sequences come from a man aged 35-49 years with primary liver carcinoma and hepatitis B virus infection. Each CDR3 is given with its conserved first and last residue. Each record gives: J gene, D gene, V gene, clone size, CDR3 length, CDR3 protein, CDR3 DNA. A D gene is named only where the DNA matches it firmly. Size values are once, few and many counts, or a class for expanded clones, and some rows have none.

>TRBJ1-1|NA|TRBV10-3|NA|12
CAISAANTEAFF
TGTGCCATCAGTGCAGCAAACACTGAAGCTTTCTTT
>TRBJ2-4|NA|TRBV5-1|few|13
CASSSTQGPIQYF
TGCGCCAGCAGCTCGACACAAGGACCAATTCAGTACTTC
>TRBJ1-3|NA|TRBV11-2|few|17
CASSVSHTRAPGNTIYF
TGTGCCAGCAGCGTCTCCCATACCCGGGCCCCTGGAAACACCATATATTTT
>TRBJ2-3|TRBD2|TRBV4-3|NA|18
CASSRGTTSGRLTDTQYF
TGCGCCAGCAGCCGAGGTACCACCAGCGGGAGGCTCACAGATACGCAGTATTTT
>TRBJ2-3|NA|TRBV5-6|NA|15
CASSSRGQSTVTQYF
TGTGCCAGCAGCTCCCGAGGACAGAGCACAGTTACGCAGTATTTT
>TRBJ2-3|NA|TRBV4-1|NA|14
CGTAGTEITDTQYF
TGCGGCACCGCCGGGACGGAAATCACAGATACGCAGTATTTT
>TRBJ2-7|NA|TRBV4-3|many|19
CASSQDLNVRDFSIYEQYF
TGCGCCAGCAGCCAAGACTTGAACGTCAGGGATTTCTCAATCTACGAGCAGTACTTC
>TRBJ2-1|TRBD2|TRBV28|many|15
CASSLGTSGSDEQFF
TGTGCCAGCAGCCTAGGGACTAGCGGGAGTGATGAGCAGTTCTTC
>TRBJ2-3|NA|TRBV11-1|medium-sized|15
CASSSRDPSTDTQYF
TGTGCCAGCAGCTCACGGGACCCTAGCACAGATACGCAGTATTTT
>TRBJ2-7|TRBD1|TRBV6-6|once|16
CASTQTGEQGPEEQYF
TGTGCCAGCACTCAAACAGGGGAACAGGGACCGGAAGAGCAGTACTTC
>TRBJ2-5|NA|TRBV5-1|NA|11
CTSSPGETQYF
TGCACCAGCAGCCCGGGGGAGACCCAGTACTTC
>TRBJ2-1|TRBD2|TRBV4-1|NA|17
CASSRINLAGGGNEQFF
TGCGCCAGCAGCCGGATTAACCTAGCGGGAGGAGGTAATGAGCAGTTCTTC
>TRBJ2-7|TRBD2|TRBV11-2|once|14
CASSLGLARGEQYF
TGTGCCAGCAGCTTAGGACTAGCCCGGGGCGAGCAGTATTTC
>TRBJ1-1|NA|TRBV11-3|NA|15
CASSTHRGRNTGAFF
TGTGCCAGCAGCACCCACCGGGGAAGGAACACTGGGGCTTTCTTT
>TRBJ2-2|NA|TRBV29-1|NA|12
CNVADGSGELFF
TGCAACGTTGCGGATGGTTCCGGGGAGCTGTTTTTT
>TRBJ1-2|NA|TRBV11-1|many|14
CASSFSQGDGGYTF
TGTGCCAGCAGCTTTTCACAGGGAGACGGTGGCTACACCTTC
>TRBJ2-3|TRBD2|TRBV11-2|NA|17
CVSSLGVAGGVADMQYF
TGTGTCAGCAGCTTAGGGGTAGCGGGAGGAGTTGCAGATATGCAGTATTTT
>TRBJ2-7|NA|TRBV5-1|NA|15
CASSWSMGPRYEQYF
TGCGCCAGCAGCTGGAGCATGGGACCCCGCTACGAACAGTACTTC
>TRBJ1-1|NA|TRBV4-1|NA|16
CANSQVTPLMNTEAFF
TGCGCCAACAGCCAAGTGACCCCTTTGATGAACACTGAAGCTTTCTTT
>TRBJ1-1|NA|TRBV12-3/TRBV12-4|NA|13
CASSLGQSTGAFF
TGTGCCAGCAGTTTAGGTCAAAGCACTGGAGCTTTCTTT
>TRBJ1-1|NA|TRBV5-5|once|12
CACCLRGTEAFF
TGTGCCTGCTGCTTAAGGGGGACTGAAGCTTTCTTT
>TRBJ1-1|NA|TRBV11-1|NA|14
CASGFSGQNTEAFF
TGTGCCAGCGGTTTTTCAGGGCAGAATACTGAAGCTTTCTTT
>TRBJ1-2|NA|TRBV6-5|many|13
CASSINFQGGYTF
TGTGCCAGCAGTATAAACTTCCAGGGTGGCTACACCTTC